These 23 T cell receptor beta chains originate from one sample sequenced in a study of blood T cell repertoires in COVID-19. Libraries were prepared by immunoSEQ multiplex PCR; TCRdb keeps only in-frame clonotypes and omits some of them. The sample holds some 200,000 clones, about 80% seen once. Sequencing was performed on peripheral blood. The receptors were sampled from a young man with active or convalescent COVID-19.

This chain links TRBV6-1 with TRBJ2-7; TRBD1 matches at 7 bases. Germline values: CDR1 MNHNS, CDR2 SASEGT. The CDR3 loop spans 15 amino acids. V shed 2 bases, J shed 3 bases, and the junction held 7 bases outside the gene matches. CDR3 residues: CASSEPWTGLYEQYV. The CDR3 DNA follows: TGTGCCAGCAGTGAACCTTGGACAGGCCTCTACGAGCAGTACGTC.

The chain uses TRBV19 and TRBJ2-5; 15 bases map to TRBD2. V lost 5 bases, J lost 4 bases, and 11 bases stayed unmatched. Looked up from germline, CDR1 is LNHDA and CDR2 is SQIVND (reference sequence). This CDR3 is built from 18 residues. The CDR3 here is CASSGGLAGGKGAETQYF. The CDR3 coding sequence is TGTGCCAGTAGTGGCGGACTAGCGGGAGGGAAGGGGGCAGAGACCCAGTACTTC.

This clone was seen just once. This chain uses TRBV10-3 with TRBJ1-1; a possible D gene is TRBD1 (5 bases). The CDR3 is 13 residues long. The V and J ends lost 4 bases and 7 bases respectively, with 13 bases between them. Germline assignment: CDR1 ENHRY and CDR2 SYGVKD. The CDR3 spells CAISGQTSLEAFF. In DNA, the CDR3 is TGTGCCATCAGTGGACAGACTTCCCTTGAAGCTTTCTTT.

This clone was recorded a few times. This chain uses TRBV30 with TRBJ1-4; possibly TRBD1 for D (6 bases). Germline V gives CDR1 GTSNPN, CDR2 SVGIG (reference sequence). V was pared by 8 bases and J by 8 bases, with 15 bases between. There are 12 residues in the CDR3. CDR3 coding DNA: TGTGCCCGGGGGGGGCTAGGCGAAAAACTGTTTTTT. Amino acid sequence: CARGGLGEKLFF.

In this sample, this clone turned up once. The chain joins TRBV4-2 to TRBJ2-5; 8 nucleotides agree with TRBD1. The CDR3 totals 15 residues. Per the germline V gene, CDR1 is LGHNA and CDR2 is YNFKEQ. Trimming at V came to 1 base and at J to 2 bases, leaving 3 bases not matched to a gene. CDR3 nucleotide sequence: TGTGCCAGCAGCCAAGGGACAGGGTGGCAAGAGACCCAGTACTTC. Its protein is CASSQGTGWQETQYF.

V and J are TRBV5-5 and TRBJ2-7, with D perhaps TRBD1 (5 bases). Germline V gene lookup returns CDR1 SGHKS and CDR2 YYEKEE (reference sequence). This CDR3 is built from 14 residues. V lost 2 bases, J lost 2 bases, and 11 bases lay in between. CDR3 amino acids: CASSLKQGAYEQYV. The CDR3 DNA sequence: TGTGCCAGCAGCTTAAAGCAGGGTGCCTACGAGCAGTACGTC.

The V call is TRBV28, the J call TRBJ2-7; TRBD2 might be the D (6 bases). There are 11 residues in the CDR3. Germline lookup yields CDR1 MDHEN and CDR2 SYDVKM. CDR3 in DNA: TGTGCCAGCAGACCTATGGGACTCGCGGAGGTC. As protein: CASRPMGLAEV.

The rearrangement joins TRBV7-9 to TRBJ1-4; tentative D call: TRBD1 (5 bases). The germline V and J ends were trimmed by 3 bases and 7 bases, with 15 bases remaining between them. The CDR3 totals 15 residues. Germline CDR1 reads SEHNR; CDR2 reads FQNEAQ (reference sequence). The CDR3 is CASSFQQVTSEKLFF. In DNA, the CDR3 is TGTGCCAGCAGCTTCCAACAGGTCACGAGTGAAAAACTGTTTTTT.

The chain joins TRBV12-5 to TRBJ1-2; weak D call: TRBD1 (6 bases). CDR1 is LGHNT and CDR2 is FRNRAP in the germline V gene. This CDR3 is built from 12 residues. The germline V and J ends were trimmed by 5 bases and 14 bases, with 18 bases remaining between them. CDR3 protein: CASGLTGRAETF. The CDR3 bases are TGTGCTAGTGGTCTTACAGGGCGCGCGGAAACCTTC.

This clone was detected only a few times. The chain carries TRBV29-1 and TRBJ2-3; D remains unclear. V was cut by 2 bases and J by 5 bases, with 11 bases left in between. The CDR3 is 13 amino acids. Germline loops: CDR1 SQVTM, CDR2 ANQGSEA. The chain's CDR3 is CSVEQGAEDTQYF. CDR3 nucleotide sequence: TGCAGCGTTGAACAAGGAGCCGAAGATACGCAGTATTTT.

In its sample, this clone was seen a few times. The rearrangement joins TRBV3-1 (or the pseudogene TRBV3-2) to TRBJ1-2, with 12 bases lining up with TRBD1. CDR3 length: 14 residues. V lost 4 bases and J lost 8; bases outside the gene matches: 5. CDR1 LGHDT and CDR2 YNNKEL come from the germline V gene (reference sequence). For the CDR3, the DNA is TGTGCCAGCAGCCGGGGACAGGGGGCGCAGGGCTACACCTTC. Its translation: CASSRGQGAQGYTF.

The genes are TRBV4-3 and TRBJ2-5, with unresolved D. Germline CDR1 is LGHNA and CDR2 is YSLEER. Trimming shortened V by 1 base and J by 1 base, and 7 bases separated the two germline ends. This CDR3 contains 14 residues. CDR3 in amino acids: CASSQVAGQETQYF. The CDR3 bases are TGCGCCAGCAGCCAAGTTGCAGGCCAAGAGACCCAGTACTTC.

This rearrangement joins TRBV7-9 to TRBJ2-1, with D tentatively TRBD1 (7 bases). The V and J ends lost 5 bases and 0 bases respectively, with 20 bases between them. The CDR3 has 18 residues. Germline CDR1 SEHNR, CDR2 FQNEAQ (reference sequence). CDR3 in DNA: TGTGCCAGCAGCGACCGGTCAGGGGGGCCTACCTCCTACAATGAGCAGTTCTTC. Its protein is CASSDRSGGPTSYNEQFF.

This clone occurred once. The chain is built from TRBV29-1 and TRBJ2-5; TRBD1 aligns across 10 bases. Germline V lookup: CDR1 SQVTM, CDR2 ANQGSEA. The CDR3 length is 14 residues. Germline trimming cut 6 bases from V and 5 bases from J; bases unmatched to any gene: 9. The CDR3 spells CSVAWTGGMETQYF. The CDR3 DNA reads TGCAGCGTAGCCTGGACAGGGGGGATGGAGACCCAGTACTTC.

The rearrangement links TRBV6-4 to TRBJ2-3; tentative D call: TRBD1 (6 bases). CDR3 length: 14 amino acids. Trimming took 0 bases from V and 5 from J, leaving 9 bases between them. Germline V CDR1 and CDR2: MRHNA, SNTAGT. The CDR3 loop is CASSDSKGGDTQYF. CDR3 DNA sequence: TGTGCCAGCAGTGACTCGAAAGGGGGAGATACGCAGTATTTT.

V gene TRBV27 combines with J gene TRBJ2-6; D not resolved. Trimming removed 4 bases at V and 0 bases at J, with 7 bases between. The CDR3 sequence is 15 residues long. Germline V gives CDR1 MNHEY, CDR2 SMNVEV (reference sequence). The CDR3 loop reads CASSSILSGANVLTF. As DNA, the CDR3 is TGTGCCAGCAGTTCGATACTCTCTGGGGCCAACGTCCTGACTTTC.

The chain uses TRBV6-2 or TRBV6-3 and TRBJ1-1; D ambiguous. Germline CDR1 MNHEY, CDR2 SVGEGT. The CDR3 has 13 residues. The V end was cut by 2 bases, the J end by 4 bases, with 8 bases between. The CDR3 here is CASSYADATEAFF. CDR3 nucleotides: TGTGCCAGCAGTTACGCAGATGCCACTGAAGCTTTCTTT.

The V call is TRBV7-2, the J call TRBJ2-5, with TRBD1 matching 9 bases. The V and J ends lost 4 bases and 0 bases, in that order; junction bases with no gene match: 6. Per germline, CDR1 SGHTA and CDR2 FQGNSA. This CDR3 comprises 16 residues. The CDR3 DNA is TGTGCCAGCAGCTCGGGCGACAGGGGGTACCAAGAGACCCAGTACTTC. This codes for CASSSGDRGYQETQYF.

The genes are TRBV5-6 and TRBJ1-3; D is uncertain. Germline values: CDR1 SGHDT, CDR2 YYEEEE. Trimming removed 3 bases from V and 4 bases from J, with 11 bases in between. The CDR3 spans 14 residues. The CDR3 DNA is TGTGCCAGCAGCTCGAGGACTGCGGGAAACACCATATATTTT. Translating it yields CASSSRTAGNTIYF. Full variable domain (remainder filled in from reference TRBV5-6 and TRBJ1-3): DAGVTQSPTHLIKTRGQQVTLRCSPKSGHDTVSWYQQALGQGPQFIFQYYEEEERQRGNFPDRFSGHQFPNYSSELNVNALLLGDSALYLCASSSRTAGNTIYFGEGSWLTVV.

This sequence joins TRBV28 and TRBJ1-1, with 8 positions matching TRBD1. The CDR3 covers 13 residues. CDR1 is MDHEN and CDR2 is SYDVKM in the germline V gene. V was clipped by 8 bases and J by 1 base; unmatched bases: 3. The CDR3 is CASETGENTEAFF. For the CDR3, the DNA is TGTGCCAGCGAGACAGGGGAGAACACTGAAGCTTTCTTT.

The rearrangement joins TRBV24-1 to TRBJ2-1; 8 nucleotides agree with TRBD2. The CDR3 consists of 16 residues. V lost 5 bases and J lost 4; bases outside the gene matches: 9. The germline V gene has CDR1 KGHDR and CDR2 SFDVKD. The CDR3: CATSGGVAGLYNEQFF. The CDR3 DNA is TGTGCCACCAGTGGAGGGGTAGCGGGACTTTACAATGAGCAGTTCTTC.

The gene calls are TRBV7-3 and TRBJ2-1; tentative D call: TRBD2 (6 bases). CDR1 is SGHTA, CDR2 FQGTGA, per germline. The CDR3 is made up of 16 amino acids. V lost 5 bases and J lost 8, with 22 bases in between. The CDR3 loop is CASSASGTHIPDEQFF. The CDR3 DNA reads as TGTGCCAGCAGCGCCTCCGGGACTCACATCCCCGATGAGCAGTTCTTC.

This chain uses TRBV27 with TRBJ1-1, with D perhaps matching TRBD1 (5 bases). CDR1 and CDR2 (germline): MNHEY, SMNVEV (reference sequence). CDR3 length equals 15 residues. Trimming stripped 1 base from V and 3 bases from J, with 12 bases between. The CDR3 nucleotides are TGTGCCAGCAGTTTATTTCTGGGGGGGGACACTGAAGCTTTCTTT. Its protein is CASSLFLGGDTEAFF.